Shown below are 8 T cell receptor beta chains from a single sample sequenced in a study of blood T cell repertoires in COVID-19. Generated by immunoSEQ multiplex PCR, the TCRdb table keeps only in-frame clones and is missing some. The sample records about 50,000 clones, approximately 90% being singletons. The specimen was peripheral blood. All receptors come from a woman older than 75 with COVID-19, enrolled during active disease.

The chain uses TRBV9 and TRBJ2-1, with 9 positions matching TRBD2. V lost 2 bases and J lost 6; bases outside the gene matches: 6. CDR1 SGDLS and CDR2 YYNGEE come from the germline V gene. The CDR3 has 15 residues. CDR3 loop: CASSVGGGASNEQFF. CDR3 in DNA: TGTGCCAGCAGCGTTGGCGGGGGGGCTTCCAATGAGCAGTTCTTC.

V and J are TRBV6-5 and TRBJ2-5; 10 bases agree with TRBD1. Germline trimming cut 2 bases from V and 3 bases from J; bases unmatched to any gene: 6. The germline CDR1 and CDR2 sequences are MNHEY and SVGAGI. This CDR3 is built from 16 residues. The CDR3 sequence is CASSYAGTGAKETQYF. The CDR3 coding sequence is TGTGCCAGCAGTTACGCCGGGACAGGGGCTAAAGAGACCCAGTACTTC.

The chain has TRBV27 and TRBJ1-5, with 7 positions matching TRBD1. CDR1 is MNHEY, CDR2 SMNVEV, per germline (reference sequence). V lost 5 bases, J lost 4 bases, and 8 bases stayed unmatched. The CDR3 contains 15 residues. DNA for the CDR3: TGTGCCAGCAGTGCCACGTTGACAGGGAATCAGCCCCAGCATTTT. Its translation is CASSATLTGNQPQHF.

The V and J genes are TRBV28 and TRBJ1-4; D is ambiguous. The CDR3 is made up of 14 amino acids. Trimming cost V 3 bases and J 5 bases, with 10 bases left between them. Germline loops: CDR1 MDHEN, CDR2 SYDVKM. CDR3 bases: TGTGCCAGCAGTTTGTGGGCGCAGAATGAAAAACTGTTTTTT. Translated: CASSLWAQNEKLFF.

The chain couples TRBV19 to TRBJ1-2; D might be TRBD1 (6 bases). The CDR3 consists of 15 residues. Germline V gene lookup returns CDR1 LNHDA and CDR2 SQIVND (reference sequence). Trimming took 4 bases from V and 5 from J, leaving 17 bases between them. DNA of the CDR3: TGTGCCAGTAGTACTTTACAGGGAAGCTCGTATGGCTACACCTTC. Its translation is CASSTLQGSSYGYTF.

This chain connects TRBV5-4 to TRBJ2-5; 10 positions agree with TRBD2. Germline CDR1 SGHNT, CDR2 YYREEE (reference sequence). Trimming took 4 bases from V and 1 from J; bases not matched to a gene: 4. CDR3 length: 15 residues. The CDR3 loop is CASSQGLAAQETQYF. Written as DNA, the CDR3 is TGTGCCAGCAGCCAAGGACTAGCGGCCCAAGAGACCCAGTACTTC.

The gene calls are TRBV2 and TRBJ1-1, with D possibly matching TRBD1 (5 bases). The V end lost 9 bases, the J end lost 0 bases, and 29 bases lay between the germline ends. The CDR3 is 19 residues long. Germline CDR1 SNHLY, CDR2 FYNNEI. The CDR3 spells CARNPSHRSRWAMNTEAFF. The CDR3 DNA follows: TGTGCCAGGAACCCTTCCCACAGGTCAAGATGGGCCATGAACACTGAAGCTTTCTTT.

The chain recombines TRBV3-1 (or the pseudogene TRBV3-2) with TRBJ1-5; D might be TRBD1 (6 bases). This CDR3 spans 15 amino acids. V dropped 2 bases and J dropped 2 bases, with 10 bases sitting between them. Germline values: CDR1 LGHDT, CDR2 YNNKEL (reference sequence). The CDR3, as DNA: TGTGCCAGCAGCCAAAGCGACAGGCGCAATCAGCCCCAGCATTTT. It codes for CASSQSDRRNQPQHF.